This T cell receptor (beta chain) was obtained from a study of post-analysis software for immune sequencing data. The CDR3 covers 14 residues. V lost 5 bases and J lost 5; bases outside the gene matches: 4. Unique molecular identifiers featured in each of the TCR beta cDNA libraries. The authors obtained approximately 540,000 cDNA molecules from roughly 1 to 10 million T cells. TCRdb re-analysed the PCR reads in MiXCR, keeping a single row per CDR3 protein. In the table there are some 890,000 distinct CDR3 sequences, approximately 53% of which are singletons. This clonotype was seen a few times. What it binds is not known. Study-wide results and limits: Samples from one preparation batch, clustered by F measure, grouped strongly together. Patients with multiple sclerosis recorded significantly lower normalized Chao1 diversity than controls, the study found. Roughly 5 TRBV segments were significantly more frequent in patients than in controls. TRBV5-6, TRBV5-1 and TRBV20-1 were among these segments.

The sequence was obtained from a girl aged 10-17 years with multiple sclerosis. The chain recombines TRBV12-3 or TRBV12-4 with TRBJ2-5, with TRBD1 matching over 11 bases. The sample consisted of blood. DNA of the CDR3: TGTGCCAGCAGTGGGGACAGGGGGAGGGAGACCCAGTACTTC. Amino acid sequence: CASSGDRGRETQYF.